This TCR beta chain emerged from a study of blood T cell repertoires in COVID-19. Study context: T cells, B-cell-depleted T cells, or PBMCs supplied cDNA or gDNA.

Trimming pared 4 bases from V and 2 bases from J, leaving 12 bases between. Germline loops: CDR1 MDHEN, CDR2 SYDVKM. The CDR3 sequence is 14 residues long. Sequencing was performed with immunoSEQ multiplex PCR; in TCRdb, only in-frame clones are kept and a portion is missing. This sample carries about 95,000 clones, around 80% of them seen once, and the ten largest clones take about a quarter. Sequencing was performed on peripheral blood. The chain recombines TRBV28 with TRBJ2-7; perhaps TRBD1 as D (6 bases). The source is a human donor in a cohort sampled during active COVID-19. The CDR3 sequence is CASSSTWGPYEQYF. CDR3 nucleotide sequence: TGTGCCAGCAGTTCCACATGGGGGCCCTACGAGCAGTACTTC.